This is a list of T cell receptor beta chains from one sample in a study of T cell repertoires in cytomegalovirus infection. Each CDR3 protein is one row after TCRdb ran MiXCR on the reads. Of a few hundred thousand distinct CDR3 sequences listed, about 20% are singletons. The specimen sequenced was CD8+ T cells from PBMCs. Receptors were obtained from a human donor in good health (CMV status not recorded). Some clones in this sample may be carry-over from other donors' samples. The conserved cysteine and the conserved F or W are not part of the CDR3 here. The size of a clone is reported for some rows only, either as once, few or many, or as a class for expanded clones.

TRBV20-1	NA	TRBJ1-2	SAREGSDYGYT
TRBV7-3	NA	TRBJ2-3	ASSPDGFSTDTQY
TRBV7-9	few	TRBJ2-7	ASSLVTNPHEQY
TRBV29-1	NA	TRBJ2-7	SVSDYPGDEQY
TRBV5-1	NA	TRBJ2-1	ASSLWGDRENNEQF
TRBV5-4	many	TRBJ2-7	ASSPDGGGISYEQY
TRBV7-2	many	TRBJ2-2	ASSYSTGGGELF
TRBV11-3	few	TRBJ2-5	ASSLQDTETQY
TRBV9	NA	TRBJ2-7	ASSVGITGSYEQY
TRBV20-1	NA	TRBJ2-3	SARDVPGLPSDTQY
TRBV29-1	NA	TRBJ2-1	SVETGRYNEQF
TRBV12-3/TRBV12-4	many	TRBJ2-5	AISVTGTQETQY
TRBV12-3/TRBV12-4	NA	TRBJ1-5	ASKGQGDQPQH
TRBV7-9	NA	TRBJ2-3	ASSTWDRSTDTQY
TRBV28	NA	TRBJ2-3	ASSHGDSSTDTQY
TRBV11-2	NA	TRBJ2-7	ASSLDRGILEQY
TRBV6-1	NA	TRBJ2-2	ASSERTGGGELF
TRBV7-6	few	TRBJ2-1	ASSLTGTTYNEQF
TRBV7-9	once	TRBJ2-5	ASSLLGQEREKYQETQY
TRBV7-8	many	TRBJ2-7	ASSDPGEQY
TRBV12-3/TRBV12-4	few	TRBJ2-7	ASSPLILYEQY
TRBV2	NA	TRBJ2-1	ASSEAWGREEDEQF